The 15 T cell receptor beta chains presented below share a single source sample, sequenced in a study of CD8+CD57+ T cells in acquired aplastic anemia. In patients chosen for sequencing, flow cytometry had shown CD8+CD57+ cell expansion. Genomic DNA provided the template from which TCR beta VDJ and CDR3 profiles were obtained. MiXCR was run by TCRdb on the reads, yielding one entry per CDR3 protein. The sample has some 120,000 distinct CDR3 sequences; 30% to 45% are singletons. Sequencing was carried out using sorted CD4+, CD8+, or CD8+CD57+ T cells (not recorded which) from PBMCs. The receptors shown here come from a human donor with aplastic anemia.

This clonotype turned up a few times. V is TRBV19 and J is TRBJ1-1, with 7 bases matching TRBD1. The J segment lost 11 bases and the V segment lost 7 bases, leaving 7 bases of the junction unmatched. Germline assignment: CDR1 LNHDA and CDR2 SQIVND (reference sequence). This CDR3 contains 11 residues. CDR3 DNA sequence: TGTGCCAGTACGAGGGGGCGAGGGGCTTTCTTT. Translation: CASTRGRGAFF.

This clonotype was counted once. The chain uses TRBV19 and TRBJ1-5; D is unclear. This CDR3 region has 13 residues. Trimming took off 7 bases at V and 2 bases at J, with 9 bases between the two ends. Germline V gives CDR1 LNHDA, CDR2 SQIVND (reference sequence). The CDR3: CASNSRGNQPQHF. For the CDR3, the DNA is TGTGCCAGTAATAGTCGAGGCAATCAGCCCCAGCATTTT. Drawing the rest from reference TRBV19 and TRBJ1-5, the complete variable domain is DGGITQSPKYLFRKEGQNVTLSCEQNLNHDAMYWYRQDPGQGLRLIYYSQIVNDFQKGDIAEGYSVSREKKESFPLTVTSAQKNPTAFYLCASNSRGNQPQHFGDGTRLSIL.

On this clonotype: This may be a read error, as it is one base from a much larger clone. The chain has TRBV10-3 and TRBJ1-2; D not certain. This CDR3 is 13 amino acids long. The germline CDR1 and CDR2 sequences are ENHRY and SYGVKD. The CDR3: CASSYFTAAGYTF. The DNA for the CDR3 is TGTGCCAGCAGTTACTTCACAGCGGCTGGCTACACCTTC.

This clonotype was counted many times. This chain joins TRBV5-1 and TRBJ1-1, with TRBD1 identical over 10 bases. The CDR3 spans 16 residues. Germline V CDR1 and CDR2: SGHRS, YFSETQ. V shed 4 bases and J 4 bases; nucleotides not matched to a gene: 10. The CDR3 protein is CASSPSRGQGGTEAFF. The CDR3 bases are TGCGCCAGCAGCCCCTCAAGAGGACAGGGGGGCACTGAAGCTTTCTTT. Variable domain in full (rest from reference TRBV5-1 and TRBJ1-1): KAGVTQTPRYLIKTRGQQVTLSCSPISGHRSVSWYQQTPGQGLQFLFEYFSETQRNKGNFPGRFSGRQFSNSRSEMNVSTLELGDSALYLCASSPSRGQGGTEAFFGQGTRLTVV.

With regard to this clonotype: A single base separates this from a much larger clone, so it may be a read error. J is TRBJ2-1 and V is TRBV6-5; 7 positions agree with TRBD2. The CDR3 runs to 15 residues. Germline V lookup: CDR1 MNHEY, CDR2 SVGAGI. The CDR3 region is CASSYGRGWYNEQLF. In DNA, the CDR3 is TGTGCCAGCAGTTACGGGAGGGGTTGGTACAATGAGCAGCTCTTC.

There are many counts of this clonotype. This chain connects TRBV11-2 to TRBJ1-3; the D is unclear. With 1 base removed from V and 0 bases from J, the gap between germline ends came to 10 bases. CDR3 length equals 16 residues. Germline lookup yields CDR1 SGHAT and CDR2 FQNNGV. This CDR3 is CASSLGGRLSGNTIYF. The CDR3 coding sequence is TGTGCCAGCAGCTTAGGAGGAAGACTCTCTGGAAACACCATATATTTT.

This clonotype was found a few times. The junction does not match germline at one end; this may be a read error. The CDR3 sequence is CASSPVRLAGGGADTQYF. Here the CDR3 DNA reads TGTGCCAGCAGTCCAGTAAGACTAGCGGGGGGAGGGGCAGATACGCAGTATTTT. This chain connects TRBV10-3 to TRBJ2-3; the match to TRBD2 covers 13 bases. There are 18 residues in the CDR3. The germline V gene has CDR1 ENHRY and CDR2 SYGVKD.

This clonotype was counted at least ten times. The chain carries TRBV11-2 and TRBJ2-2; TRBD2 might be the D (6 bases). The CDR3 has 14 amino acids. Germline V gene data show CDR1 as SGHAT and CDR2 as FQNNGV. Trimming removed 5 bases from V and 5 bases from J, with 12 bases in between. CDR3 in amino acids: CASSTGAGTGELFF. The CDR3 coding sequence is TGTGCCAGCAGCACCGGGGCGGGAACCGGGGAGCTGTTTTTT.

In its sample, this clonotype was seen many times. The V call is TRBV6-5, the J call TRBJ1-5; maybe TRBD1 (5 bases). Per the germline V gene, CDR1 is MNHEY and CDR2 is SVGAGI. V lost 0 bases and J lost 6, with 15 bases in between. The CDR3 length is 16 residues. DNA for the CDR3: TGTGCCAGCAGTTACTCGAGGTGGGGGTTAAGTCAGCCCCAGCATTTT. Its protein is CASSYSRWGLSQPQHF.

The sample holds many counts of this clonotype. The CDR3 DNA reads TGTGCCAGCTCAGGGGTGGGTGGCTACACCTTC. It is translated as CASSGVGGYTF. This sequence joins TRBV28 and TRBJ1-2; D is possibly TRBD1 (6 bases). The V end lost 8 bases, the J end lost 7 bases, and 11 bases lay between the germline ends. Per the germline V gene, CDR1 is MDHEN and CDR2 is SYDVKM. The CDR3 extends over 11 amino acids.

The rearrangement joins TRBV2 to TRBJ2-7, with 8 bases fitting TRBD1. From germline, CDR1 is SNHLY and CDR2 FYNNEI. After removal of 6 bases from V and 9 bases from J, the junction contained 7 bases not matched to a gene. CDR3 size: 12 residues. CDR3 bases: TGTGCCAGCAGGATAGGACAGGGCATGCAGTACTTC. It yields the protein CASRIGQGMQYF.

This clonotype appeared many times. The rearrangement uses TRBV12-3 or TRBV12-4 and TRBJ1-1; the D gene is possibly TRBD1 (5 bases). Trimming took 3 bases from V and 0 from J, leaving 8 bases between them. CDR3 length: 14 amino acids. The CDR3 DNA reads TGTGCCAGCAGTTTCGAGGGGCTGAACACTGAAGCTTTCTTT. Its translation: CASSFEGLNTEAFF.

This clonotype came up once. V is TRBV25-1 and J is TRBJ1-2; no clear D gene. Trimming pared 6 bases from V and 3 bases from J, leaving 8 bases between. CDR3 size: 12 residues. Looked up from germline, CDR1 is MGHDK and CDR2 is SYGVNS. CDR3 sequence reads: CASSAGYYGYTF. The CDR3 bases are TGTGCCAGCAGCGCCGGATACTATGGCTACACCTTC.

The table lists this clonotype with a few counts. The chain recombines TRBV19 with TRBJ2-3, with 9 bases identical to TRBD2. Looked up from germline, CDR1 is LNHDA and CDR2 is SQIVND (reference sequence). This CDR3 spans 15 amino acids. V lost 7 bases to trimming and J lost 1 base; unmatched junction nucleotides: 6. The CDR3 DNA reads as TGTGCCAGTAAACAGACTAGCGGTGGCACAGATACGCAGTATTTT. Its protein product is CASKQTSGGTDTQYF. The whole variable domain, filled in from reference TRBV19 and TRBJ2-3, reads DGGITQSPKYLFRKEGQNVTLSCEQNLNHDAMYWYRQDPGQGLRLIYYSQIVNDFQKGDIAEGYSVSREKKESFPLTVTSAQKNPTAFYLCASKQTSGGTDTQYFGPGTRLTVL.

V is TRBV2 and J is TRBJ1-5; D gene ambiguous. CDR1 is SNHLY, CDR2 FYNNEI, per germline. The CDR3 spans 14 residues. The V gene lost 5 bases and the J gene lost 7 bases, with 15 bases spanning the gap. CDR3 amino acids: CASSLARSSQPQHF. CDR3 in DNA: TGTGCCAGCAGTCTGGCCCGTTCCTCCCAGCCCCAGCATTTT.